The present TCR beta chain was sequenced within a study of identical twins. Trimming left V 2 bases short and J 7 bases short, with 9 bases between. Germline V lookup: CDR1 MNHEY, CDR2 SVGEGT. The CDR3 runs 12 residues. Via MiXCR, TCRdb re-called the 5' RACE reads, giving one row per CDR3 protein. The sample gives approximately 690,000 distinct CDR3 sequences, 5.5% to 6.5% of which show up once; 1.5% to 2% is in the top ten. This receptor was identified in a man aged 18 to 29 in good health. The source material was naive T cells sorted from blood. This rearrangement joins TRBV6-2 or TRBV6-3 to TRBJ2-7; weak D call: TRBD2 (5 bases). Here the CDR3 reads CASSYRGWEQYF. CDR3 DNA: TGTGCCAGCAGTTACCGGGGATGGGAGCAGTACTTC.